This T cell receptor (beta chain) was captured by sequencing in a study of lymphopenia after photon versus proton radiotherapy. Assay used: immunoSEQ multiplex PCR; TCRdb lists only in-frame clones, some missing. The profile shows some 70,000 clones, around 87% of them singletons. Germline V gene lookup returns CDR1 GTSNPN and CDR2 SVGIG (reference sequence). CDR3 size: 14 residues. Trimming took 4 bases from V and 1 from J, leaving 14 bases between them. The sample consisted of peripheral blood, taken from a patient treated with proton-based radiotherapy. The TCR originated in a man of 80 years or more with esophageal cancer. J is TRBJ2-7 and V is TRBV30; D gene unclear. CDR3 nucleotides: TGTGCCTGGACAATCTCCGGGCCATCCTACGAGCAGTACTTC. As protein: CAWTISGPSYEQYF.